This T cell receptor beta chain was recovered during a study of T cell clones after liver transplantation. Looking at the study overall: Samples came from ITN030ST, which attempted immunosuppression withdrawal within 2 years of liver transplantation. Study-wide results and caveats: These preliminary findings come from unstandardized post-transplant sampling times. Post-transplant, graft-donor-reactive CD4 TCRbeta sequences in blood dropped significantly in most of the 8 subjects.

The CDR3 is made up of 16 amino acids. Germline loops: CDR1 LNHNV, CDR2 YYDKDF (reference sequence). V dropped 4 bases and J dropped 1 base, with 16 bases sitting between them. Generated by immunoSEQ multiplex PCR, the TCRdb table keeps only in-frame clones and is missing some. The sample yields about 70,000 clones, 80% seen once. The count of this clone is one. Its antigen remains unknown. The chain joins TRBV15 to TRBJ2-5, with D maybe TRBD2 (7 bases). The sample was CD4+ T cells from blood, taken 12 months after liver transplant. The TCR comes from a human patient who received a liver transplant. Some T cells may be transferred from the graft donor. The CDR3 coding sequence is TGTGCCACCAGCATCGATCTAGGGGGGGCCCAAGAGACCCAGTACTTC. Its protein product is CATSIDLGGAQETQYF.